The rows below give T cell receptor beta chains drawn from one sample of a study of blood T cell repertoires in COVID-19. Sequencing was performed with immunoSEQ multiplex PCR; in TCRdb, only in-frame clones are kept and a portion is missing. This table holds 180,000 or so clones, 84% found once. The sequencing input was peripheral blood. The receptors come from a human donor with acute or convalescent COVID-19. The donor label of this sample is uncertain. Each CDR3 is given with its conserved first and last residue. A D gene is named only where the DNA matches it firmly. Some rows mark clone size as missing; the rest say once, few, many or name a class of expanded clone.

d_gene: TRBD1; abundance: NA; j_gene: TRBJ1-3; v_gene: TRBV19; CDR3aa: CASSLDRGGNTIYF; CDR3nt: TGTGCCAGTAGTCTGGACAGGGGTGGAAACACCATATATTTT
d_gene: TRBD2; abundance: NA; j_gene: TRBJ2-1; v_gene: TRBV2; CDR3aa: CASSEEAGGSYNEQFF; CDR3nt: TGTGCCAGCAGTGAAGAGGCGGGGGGATCCTACAATGAGCAGTTCTTC
d_gene: TRBD1; abundance: NA; j_gene: TRBJ2-3; v_gene: TRBV11-3; CDR3aa: CASSPRQGASTDTQYF; CDR3nt: TGTGCCAGCAGCCCCCGACAGGGGGCAAGCACAGATACGCAGTATTTT
d_gene: NA; abundance: NA; j_gene: TRBJ1-5; v_gene: TRBV27; CDR3aa: CASSLVRGSNQPQHF; CDR3nt: TGTGCCAGCAGTTTAGTTAGGGGTAGCAATCAGCCCCAGCATTTT
d_gene: TRBD1; abundance: NA; j_gene: TRBJ2-7; v_gene: TRBV2; CDR3aa: CASSGDSYEQYF; CDR3nt: TGTGCCAGCAGTGGGGACAGCTACGAGCAGTACTTC
d_gene: TRBD1; abundance: NA; j_gene: TRBJ1-2; v_gene: TRBV7-9; CDR3aa: CASSFTGTVDGYTF; CDR3nt: TGTGCCAGCAGCTTTACCGGGACAGTGGATGGCTACACCTTC
d_gene: NA; abundance: NA; j_gene: TRBJ1-4; v_gene: TRBV7-2; CDR3aa: CASSLTRVGLFF; CDR3nt: TGTGCCAGCAGCTTAACTAGGGTAGGACTGTTTTTT
d_gene: TRBD2; abundance: NA; j_gene: TRBJ2-3; v_gene: TRBV19; CDR3aa: CASSPGTSGRRTDTQYF; CDR3nt: TGTGCCAGTAGTCCCGGGACTAGCGGGAGACGAACAGATACGCAGTATTTT
d_gene: TRBD1; abundance: NA; j_gene: TRBJ1-1; v_gene: TRBV5-1; CDR3aa: CASSVLTGGRTEAFF; CDR3nt: TGCGCCAGCAGCGTACTGACAGGGGGCCGAACTGAAGCTTTCTTT
d_gene: TRBD2; abundance: once; j_gene: TRBJ2-2; v_gene: TRBV5-6; CDR3aa: CASSPRTSVITGELFF; CDR3nt: TGTGCCAGCAGCCCTCGGACTAGCGTAATCACCGGGGAGCTGTTTTTT
d_gene: TRBD2; abundance: NA; j_gene: TRBJ2-5; v_gene: TRBV7-3; CDR3aa: CASSSDGGLTQYF; CDR3nt: TGTGCCAGCAGCTCGGACGGGGGGTTGACCCAGTACTTC
d_gene: NA; abundance: NA; j_gene: TRBJ2-5; v_gene: TRBV5-1; CDR3aa: CASSFGGRETQYF; CDR3nt: TGCGCCAGCAGCTTTGGGGGGAGAGAGACCCAGTACTTC
d_gene: NA; abundance: NA; j_gene: TRBJ1-5; v_gene: TRBV30; CDR3aa: CAWSVGGYSNQPQHF; CDR3nt: TGTGCCTGGAGTGTAGGGGGTTATAGCAATCAGCCCCAGCATTTT
d_gene: NA; abundance: few; j_gene: TRBJ1-5; v_gene: TRBV6-2/TRBV6-3; CDR3aa: CASSTTGRGGLKGNQPQHF; CDR3nt: TGTGCCAGCAGCACGACCGGCCGGGGGGGGTTGAAAGGCAATCAGCCCCAGCATTTT
d_gene: TRBD1; abundance: NA; j_gene: TRBJ1-4; v_gene: TRBV11-2; CDR3aa: CASRSGQSRLSEKLFF; CDR3nt: TGTGCCAGCAGATCGGGACAGTCAAGGCTGAGTGAAAAACTGTTTTTT
d_gene: NA; abundance: once; j_gene: TRBJ2-6; v_gene: TRBV9; CDR3aa: CASSATSSGANVLTF; CDR3nt: TGTGCCAGCAGCGCGACTAGCTCTGGGGCCAACGTCCTGACTTTC
d_gene: NA; abundance: NA; j_gene: TRBJ1-4; v_gene: TRBV27; CDR3aa: CASSLWQGIGKLFF; CDR3nt: TGTGCCAGCAGTTTATGGCAGGGTATTGGAAAACTGTTTTTT
d_gene: TRBD1; abundance: NA; j_gene: TRBJ2-2; v_gene: TRBV2; CDR3aa: CASSYGQGGTGELFF; CDR3nt: TGTGCCAGCAGCTACGGACAGGGAGGCACCGGGGAGCTGTTTTTT
d_gene: NA; abundance: NA; j_gene: TRBJ2-5; v_gene: TRBV19; CDR3aa: CASSSRVEETQYF; CDR3nt: TGTGCCAGTAGCTCCAGGGTTGAAGAGACCCAGTACTTC
d_gene: TRBD1; abundance: once; j_gene: TRBJ2-7; v_gene: TRBV6-1; CDR3aa: CASSEASGQGLGEQYF; CDR3nt: TGTGCCAGCAGTGAAGCTAGCGGACAGGGTTTGGGCGAGCAGTACTTC
d_gene: NA; abundance: NA; j_gene: TRBJ1-3; v_gene: TRBV3-1/TRBV3-2; CDR3aa: CASSPSSGNTIYF; CDR3nt: TGTGCCAGCAGTCCTTCTTCTGGAAACACCATATATTTT
d_gene: TRBD1; abundance: NA; j_gene: TRBJ1-3; v_gene: TRBV10-3; CDR3aa: CAISGQGHSGNTIYF; CDR3nt: TGTGCCATCAGCGGACAGGGCCACTCTGGAAACACCATATATTTT
d_gene: NA; abundance: once; j_gene: TRBJ2-7; v_gene: TRBV19; CDR3aa: CASSNAPGRGPYYEQYF; CDR3nt: TGTGCCAGTAGCAATGCCCCTGGCAGGGGACCTTATTACGAGCAGTACTTC
d_gene: TRBD2; abundance: NA; j_gene: TRBJ2-5; v_gene: TRBV9; CDR3aa: CASSPGTSGAFGETQYF; CDR3nt: TGTGCCAGCAGCCCCGGGACTAGCGGGGCTTTTGGGGAGACCCAGTACTTC
d_gene: NA; abundance: few; j_gene: TRBJ1-2; v_gene: TRBV7-9; CDR3aa: CASSLQGLLGYTF; CDR3nt: TGTGCCAGCAGCCTACAGGGTCTCTTGGGCTACACCTTC
d_gene: TRBD2; abundance: NA; j_gene: TRBJ2-3; v_gene: TRBV6-4; CDR3aa: CASSEAGSTDTQYF; CDR3nt: TGTGCCAGCAGTGAAGCGGGAAGCACAGATACGCAGTATTTT
d_gene: TRBD2; abundance: NA; j_gene: TRBJ2-3; v_gene: TRBV2; CDR3aa: CANSAGGGETDTQYF; CDR3nt: TGTGCCAACTCAGCGGGGGGCGGTGAGACAGATACGCAGTATTTT
d_gene: TRBD2; abundance: NA; j_gene: TRBJ2-5; v_gene: TRBV27; CDR3aa: CASRDRGLAGGPLYF; CDR3nt: TGTGCCAGCAGGGACCGCGGACTAGCGGGGGGGCCCCTGTACTTC
d_gene: TRBD2; abundance: NA; j_gene: TRBJ2-7; v_gene: TRBV4-1; CDR3aa: CASSQELGLAVPYEQYF; CDR3nt: TGCGCCAGCAGCCAAGAGCTGGGACTAGCGGTACCCTACGAGCAGTACTTC
d_gene: NA; abundance: NA; j_gene: TRBJ2-2; v_gene: TRBV18; CDR3aa: CASSLGSRNTGELFF; CDR3nt: TGTGCCAGCTCACTCGGTTCACGGAACACCGGGGAGCTGTTTTTT
d_gene: TRBD1; abundance: NA; j_gene: TRBJ2-1; v_gene: TRBV5-1; CDR3aa: CASSFLTTGPIYNEQFF; CDR3nt: TGCGCCAGCAGCTTCCTAACGACAGGGCCGATATACAATGAGCAGTTCTTC
d_gene: NA; abundance: NA; j_gene: TRBJ2-1; v_gene: TRBV29-1; CDR3aa: CSVSGQGGGEQFF; CDR3nt: TGCAGCGTTTCAGGACAGGGAGGGGGTGAGCAGTTCTTC
d_gene: NA; abundance: NA; j_gene: TRBJ1-1; v_gene: TRBV3-1/TRBV3-2; CDR3aa: CASSQRRDTEAFF; CDR3nt: TGTGCCAGCAGCCAACGGAGGGACACTGAAGCTTTCTTT
d_gene: TRBD1; abundance: few; j_gene: TRBJ2-7; v_gene: TRBV19; CDR3aa: CASRQGTHEQYF; CDR3nt: TGTGCCAGTAGACAGGGGACCCACGAGCAGTACTTC
d_gene: NA; abundance: few; j_gene: TRBJ1-1; v_gene: TRBV19; CDR3aa: CASSIAGGGNTEAFF; CDR3nt: TGTGCCAGTAGTATCGCGGGAGGTGGGAACACTGAAGCTTTCTTT
d_gene: TRBD1; abundance: few; j_gene: TRBJ2-2; v_gene: TRBV5-1; CDR3aa: CASSRDRPNTGELFF; CDR3nt: TGCGCCAGCAGCAGGGACAGACCAAACACCGGGGAGCTGTTTTTT
d_gene: NA; abundance: NA; j_gene: TRBJ1-2; v_gene: TRBV11-2; CDR3aa: CASRSGVGGYTF; CDR3nt: TGTGCCAGCAGGTCAGGTGTGGGTGGCTACACCTTC
d_gene: NA; abundance: NA; j_gene: TRBJ2-7; v_gene: TRBV30; CDR3aa: CAWTGLKGTAAEQYF; CDR3nt: TGTGCCTGGACCGGATTAAAGGGGACTGCTGCCGAGCAGTACTTC
d_gene: NA; abundance: NA; j_gene: TRBJ1-1; v_gene: TRBV6-5; CDR3aa: CASKTGRDTEAFF; CDR3nt: TGTGCCAGTAAGACAGGCCGCGACACTGAAGCTTTCTTT
d_gene: TRBD1; abundance: NA; j_gene: TRBJ2-2; v_gene: TRBV27; CDR3aa: CASSVEGGIRPGELFF; CDR3nt: TGTGCCAGCAGTGTCGAAGGGGGCATTCGCCCCGGGGAGCTGTTTTTT
d_gene: NA; abundance: NA; j_gene: TRBJ2-5; v_gene: TRBV2; CDR3aa: CASSERGETQYF; CDR3nt: TGTGCCAGCAGTGAAAGGGGAGAGACCCAGTACTTC
d_gene: TRBD2; abundance: NA; j_gene: TRBJ2-7; v_gene: TRBV29-1; CDR3aa: CSVFTSGGGEQYF; CDR3nt: TGCAGCGTCTTCACATCGGGAGGGGGAGAGCAGTACTTC